This TCR beta chain is from a study of blood T cell repertoires in COVID-19. Study-level information: PBMCs, B-cell-depleted T cells, or T cells provided the cDNA or gDNA that made up the material.

Germline lookup yields CDR1 ENHRY and CDR2 SYGVKD. The CDR3 totals 12 residues. How the authors handled the data: Amplification of reference gene primers provided the estimated nucleated cell counts. The repertoire was sequenced with immunoSEQ multiplex PCR; TCRdb's copy has only in-frame clones and lacks some. The V and J calls and the clone size are those of that table, but D and trimming were determined from the DNA. The table records about 210,000 clones, 84% of them present only once. Points on this clone: One junction end disagrees with the germline gene, perhaps due to a read error.

The sequenced sample consisted of peripheral blood. This sequence joins TRBV10-3 and TRBJ2-7; TRBD2 matches 8 bases. This sequence originates from a man aged 35-49 years who had recovered from COVID-19. In nucleotides, the CDR3 is TGTGCCATCAGTGAAGGAACTAGCGGCTTCAATTTC. It codes for CAISEGTSGFNF.